Sequencing of this T cell receptor beta chain was carried out in a study of blood T cell repertoires in COVID-19. This table comes from immunoSEQ multiplex PCR, and its TCRdb copy is limited to in-frame clones, with some not included. The sample shows about 200,000 clones, about 80% of them seen only once. The germline V gene encodes CDR1 ENHRY and CDR2 SYGVKD. Trimming shortened V by 0 bases and J by 2 bases, and 11 bases separated the two germline ends. The CDR3 totals 15 residues. This clone has a single count. The material sequenced was PBMCs or T cells enriched from blood (not recorded which). The gene calls are TRBV10-3 and TRBJ2-7; no firm D call. The TCR was taken from a woman between 50 and 59 years old who had been exposed to COVID-19. CDR3 bases: TGTGCCATCAGTGAGTCGAGGCAGCACACCTACGAGCAGTACTTC. The encoded protein is CAISESRQHTYEQYF.